This T cell receptor beta chain is drawn from a study of CD8 T cells in Susac syndrome. Study-level points and caveats: As the study acknowledged, the number of individuals in its TCR sequencing and HLA analysis was relatively small.

High-throughput TCR beta sequencing covered peripheral CD8+ and CD4+ T cells. It was negative isolation that provided the CD8+ and CD4+ T cells, whereas TEMRA cells were enriched by FACS. Trimming cost V 7 bases and J 4 bases; bases outside gene matches: 8. The CDR3 has 14 residues. Germline V gives CDR1 SQVTM, CDR2 ANQGSEA. When the RNA was reverse transcribed, random hexamers were used with an input of about 0.45 to 1 ug. The TCR beta CDR3 was amplified by immunoSEQ multiplex PCR across 54 Vbeta, 13 Jbeta. TCRdb used MiXCR to reprocess the immunoSEQ multiplex PCR reads, holding one entry per CDR3 protein. This sample has about 210,000 distinct CDR3 sequences, with 95% found just once. For this clonotype: Its specificity is unknown.

The chain combines TRBV29-1 with TRBJ2-7; TRBD2 aligns across 12 bases. Sequenced material: CD4+ T cells from PBMCs. The clonotype was recovered from a human donor with multiple sclerosis. DNA for the CDR3: TGCAGCGCAAGACTAGCGGGAGACCTTTACGAGCAGTACTTC. Its translation: CSARLAGDLYEQYF.